Below are 12 T cell receptor beta chains sequenced from a single sample in a study of T cell changes during pregnancy in multiple sclerosis. Profiled with immunoSEQ multiplex PCR; TCRdb holds only in-frame clones, not every one. The profile shows over 45,000 clones, roughly 92% of them singletons. This sample comprised CD4+ T cells from peripheral blood mononuclear cells, obtained in the second trimester of pregnancy. These receptors came from a female donor in good health, enrolled as a control in a pregnancy study.

Points on this clone: A read error may account for a junction end that differs from germline. This CDR3 is CASSPQGRGQYF. The CDR3 DNA sequence: TGTGCCAGCTCTCCACAGGGGCGAGGGCAGTATTTT. The chain is built from TRBV18 and TRBJ2-3; TRBD1 agrees at 7 bases. The V gene's germline CDR1 is KGHSH and CDR2 LQKENI. The length of the CDR3 is 12 residues.

The chain carries TRBV10-2 and TRBJ2-3, with 9 positions matching TRBD1. Germline-derived CDR1 and CDR2 are WSHSY and SAAADI. Trimming cost V 0 bases and J 4 bases; bases outside gene matches: 2. This CDR3 spans 15 amino acids. The CDR3 DNA sequence: TGCGCCAGCAGTGAGTCCGGGGACAGGGCAGATACGCAGTATTTT. It is translated as CASSESGDRADTQYF.

The chain employs TRBV7-9 and TRBJ2-7; 8 nucleotides match TRBD2. CDR1 SEHNR and CDR2 FQNEAQ come from the germline V gene (reference sequence). CDR3 size: 13 residues. With 5 bases clipped from V and 5 bases from J, the junction kept 5 bases outside the gene matches. The CDR3 here is CASSLSGINEQYF. DNA for the CDR3: TGTGCCAGCAGCCTTAGCGGGATAAACGAGCAGTACTTC.

The chain uses TRBV9 and TRBJ1-5, with TRBD1 matching over 10 bases. Germline CDR1 is SGDLS and CDR2 is YYNGEE. The CDR3 is made up of 14 amino acids. The ends lost 4 bases at V and 9 bases at J; junction bases unmatched: 7. The DNA for the CDR3 is TGTGCCAGCAGCCCGAGGACAGGGGGAGGGCCCCAGCATTTT. This sequence encodes CASSPRTGGGPQHF. The variable domain in full, completed from reference TRBV9 and TRBJ1-5, reads DSGVTQTPKHLITATGQRVTLRCSPRSGDLSVYWYQQSLDQGLQFLIQYYNGEERAKGNILERFSAQQFPDLHSELNLSSLELGDSALYFCASSPRTGGGPQHFGDGTRLSIL.

The gene calls are TRBV10-2 and TRBJ2-1; the match to TRBD2 covers 8 bases. CDR3 length: 11 residues. Germline V gene sequence: CDR1 WSHSY, CDR2 SAAADI. Trimming cost V 7 bases and J 9 bases; bases outside gene matches: 2. CDR3 nucleotide sequence: TGCGCCAGCATCAGCGGGAGTGAGCAGTTCTTC. It yields the protein CASISGSEQFF.

V and J are TRBV10-3 and TRBJ2-2; the match to TRBD1 covers 9 bases. The germline V gene has CDR1 ENHRY and CDR2 SYGVKD. The CDR3 totals 13 residues. The junction had 6 bases not matched to a gene; V was cut back by 11 bases and J by 5 bases. In DNA, the CDR3 is TGTGCCGCCCGGGACAGGGAAACCGGGGAGCTGTTTTTT. It yields the protein CAARDRETGELFF.

The chain is built from TRBV11-2 and TRBJ2-7; D perhaps matches TRBD1 (6 bases). The CDR3 length is 12 residues. Germline V gene data show CDR1 as SGHAT and CDR2 as FQNNGV. The V gene lost 4 bases and the J gene lost 5 bases, with 9 bases spanning the gap. The CDR3 region is CASSSDRNEQYF. In DNA, the CDR3 is TGTGCCAGCAGCTCCGACAGGAACGAGCAGTACTTC.

The J gene is TRBJ1-4, the V gene TRBV28; D is possibly TRBD1 (6 bases). There are 17 residues in the CDR3. Per the germline V gene, CDR1 is MDHEN and CDR2 is SYDVKM. V dropped 1 base and J dropped 3 bases, with 15 bases sitting between them. DNA for the CDR3: TGTGCCAGCAGTTTATTTCGGGGGGCAGGGGCTAATGAAAAACTGTTTTTT. This encodes CASSLFRGAGANEKLFF.

The chain carries TRBV7-2 and TRBJ2-7, with D maybe TRBD2 (5 bases). The V gene's germline CDR1 is SGHTA and CDR2 FQGNSA. V gave up 1 base and J gave up 9 bases, with 25 bases separating them. The CDR3 extends over 17 amino acids. The CDR3, as DNA: TGTGCCAGCAGCTTAGATCTCCGGGAAACCACCCTTATCGGGCAGTACTTC. It translates to CASSLDLRETTLIGQYF.

V usage is TRBV30 and J usage is TRBJ2-7; no clear D gene. The V gene's germline CDR1 is GTSNPN and CDR2 SVGIG (reference sequence). This CDR3 region has 12 residues. Trimming pared 0 bases from V and 4 bases from J, leaving 7 bases between. For the CDR3, the DNA is TGTGCCTGGAGTGTCTCTCTTTACGAGCAGTACTTC. It codes for CAWSVSLYEQYF. Full variable domain (rest looked up from reference TRBV30 and TRBJ2-7): SQTIHQWPATLVQPVGSPLSLECTVEGTSNPNLYWYRQAAGRGLQLLFYSVGIGQISSEVPQNLSASRPQDRQFILSSKKLLLSDSGFYLCAWSVSLYEQYFGPGTRLTVT.

The V call is TRBV2, the J call TRBJ1-5; D not certain. Germline-derived CDR1 and CDR2 are SNHLY and FYNNEI. V shed 5 bases and J shed 11 bases, with 19 bases lying between them. The CDR3 runs to 14 residues. The CDR3 region is CASSPGLASDAQHF. The DNA for the CDR3 is TGTGCCAGCAGTCCGGGTCTGGCTAGTGATGCCCAGCATTTT. The full variable domain, with the rest looked up from reference TRBV2 and TRBJ1-5, is EPEVTQTPSHQVTQMGQEVILRCVPISNHLYFYWYRQILGQKVEFLVSFYNNEISEKSEIFDDQFSVERPDGSNFTLKIRSTKLEDSAMYFCASSPGLASDAQHFGDGTRLSIL.

This chain joins TRBV9 and TRBJ2-2; no reliable D call. Germline CDR1 reads SGDLS; CDR2 reads YYNGEE. The length of the CDR3 is 15 residues. With 2 bases removed from V and 1 base from J, the gap between germline ends came to 9 bases. Written as DNA, the CDR3 is TGTGCCAGCAGCGTCAAAACGGGGAACACCGGGGAGCTGTTTTTT. It codes for CASSVKTGNTGELFF.